Each of the 5 T cell receptor beta chains below was sequenced from the same sample in a study of CD8 T cells in Susac syndrome. Random hexamers were used to reverse transcribe the RNA input (about 0.45 to 1 ug). TCRdb ran MiXCR on the immunoSEQ multiplex PCR reads and lists one entry per CDR3 protein. The sample consists of about 150,000 distinct CDR3 sequences, around 95% of them appearing once. Sequenced sample: CD4+ T cells from PBMCs. These receptors were taken from a human donor with Susac syndrome.

The chain recombines TRBV27 with TRBJ2-6; either TRBD1 or TRBD2 may supply D (5 bases each). Germline V CDR1 and CDR2: MNHEY, SMNVEV (reference sequence). Trimming stripped 7 bases from V and 0 bases from J, with 16 bases between. CDR3 size: 17 residues. CDR3 sequence: CASTRGDGYSGANVLTF. The CDR3 DNA reads TGTGCCAGCACCCGAGGGGACGGTTACTCTGGGGCCAACGTCCTGACTTTC.

This chain links TRBV23-1 with TRBJ2-1, with 7 bases matching TRBD1. TRBV23-1 is an ORF for which the function is uncertain. CDR3 length equals 15 residues. The junction had 11 bases not matched to a gene; V was cut back by 7 bases and J by 5 bases. CDR3 bases: TGCGCCAGCACCCCAACAGGGGCAACCGACAATGAGCAGTTCTTC. It encodes CASTPTGATDNEQFF.

The V and J genes are TRBV7-2 and TRBJ2-3; perhaps D is TRBD1 or TRBD2 (5 bases each). Per germline, CDR1 SGHTA and CDR2 FQGNSA. This CDR3 is 13 amino acids long. V lost 5 bases to trimming and J lost 8 bases, with 14 bases between them. The chain's CDR3 is CASSPRGRPTQYF. The DNA for the CDR3 is TGTGCCAGCAGCCCGAGGGGCAGGCCTACGCAGTATTTT.

The rearrangement uses TRBV18 and TRBJ2-5, with D perhaps matching TRBD1 (6 bases). Germline V gives CDR1 KGHSH, CDR2 LQKENI. This CDR3 contains 14 residues. Trimming cost V 3 bases and J 1 base, with 9 bases left between them. CDR3 amino acids: CASSPRTAQETQYF. Here the CDR3 DNA reads TGTGCCAGCTCACCGAGGACAGCCCAAGAGACCCAGTACTTC.

The chain uses TRBV25-1 and TRBJ1-4; weak D call: TRBD1 (6 bases). Germline V lookup: CDR1 MGHDK, CDR2 SYGVNS. The V end was cut by 8 bases, the J end by 7 bases, with 11 bases between. The CDR3 has 12 amino acids. As DNA, the CDR3 is TGTGCCAGCTCTCGGGGGCCTGAAAAACTGTTTTTT. Protein: CASSRGPEKLFF.